These 10 T cell receptor beta chains came from one sample sequenced in a study of T cells in Graves' hyperthyroidism and ophthalmopathy. Amplification yielded TCR beta CDR3 regions, with RNA transcripts as the source. Carried out on the TCR CDR3, a first-round RT-PCR used the HTBI primer set. TCRdb ran MiXCR on the multiplex PCR reads and lists one entry per CDR3 protein. Here the sample spans roughly 380,000 distinct CDR3 sequences, approximately 14% being singletons. Sequencing was carried out using blood. The receptor set was obtained from a woman in her sixties with Graves' hyperthyroidism.

V usage is TRBV5-1 and J usage is TRBJ2-6; D gene uncertain. CDR1 and CDR2 from the germline V gene are SGHRS and YFSETQ. The CDR3 covers 16 residues. V was trimmed by 0 bases and J by 1 base, leaving 8 bases between them. As DNA, the CDR3 is TGCGCCAGCAGCTTGGCCCCGAGATCTGGGGCCAACGTCCTGACTTTC. Protein: CASSLAPRSGANVLTF.

This clonotype was found many times. The chain uses TRBV5-1 and TRBJ2-7; possibly TRBD1 or TRBD2 for D (5 bases each). Trimming stripped 2 bases from V and 4 bases from J, with 13 bases between. Germline V CDR1 and CDR2: SGHRS, YFSETQ. This CDR3 comprises 14 residues. The CDR3 spells CASSLRSGAYEQYF. DNA for the CDR3: TGCGCCAGCAGCTTAAGATCCGGGGCATACGAGCAGTACTTC. Full variable domain (outside the CDR3, taken from reference TRBV5-1 and TRBJ2-7): KAGVTQTPRYLIKTRGQQVTLSCSPISGHRSVSWYQQTPGQGLQFLFEYFSETQRNKGNFPGRFSGRQFSNSRSEMNVSTLELGDSALYLCASSLRSGAYEQYFGPGTRLTVT.

This clonotype was seen a handful of times. The chain recombines TRBV19 with TRBJ2-2; TRBD1 agrees at 9 bases. The CDR3 runs to 16 residues. Trimming cost V 5 bases and J 1 base; bases outside gene matches: 5. CDR1 is LNHDA and CDR2 is SQIVND in the germline V gene (reference sequence). In nucleotides, the CDR3 is TGTGCCAGTAGTGGGGACAGGGCGGGGAACACCGGGGAGCTGTTTTTT. Translation: CASSGDRAGNTGELFF.

The chain is built from TRBV5-4 and TRBJ1-2, with TRBD1 matching over 12 bases. The ends lost 4 bases at V and 3 bases at J; junction bases unmatched: 4. Germline values: CDR1 SGHNT, CDR2 YYREEE (reference sequence). CDR3 size: 15 residues. CDR3 amino acids: CASSGDRGPHYGYTF. The CDR3 DNA reads as TGTGCCAGCAGCGGGGACAGGGGGCCCCACTATGGCTACACCTTC.

This clonotype has ten or more counts. This rearrangement joins TRBV20-1 to TRBJ2-1; 13 positions match TRBD2. After removal of 6 bases from V and 6 bases from J, the junction contained 8 bases not matched to a gene. The CDR3 sequence is 15 residues long. Germline V gives CDR1 DFQATT, CDR2 SNEGSKA (reference sequence). For the CDR3, the DNA is TGCAGTGCCCGGAAACTAGCGGGAGGGGCCAATGAGCAGTTCTTC. This codes for CSARKLAGGANEQFF.

This clonotype was observed many times. The CDR3 here is CASTQVGYGTGELFF. CDR3 DNA sequence: TGTGCCAGCACCCAGGTGGGGTATGGCACCGGGGAGCTGTTTTTT. The gene calls are TRBV28 and TRBJ2-2; no clear D. V lost 7 bases, J lost 4 bases, and 16 bases lay in between. CDR1 MDHEN and CDR2 SYDVKM come from the germline V gene. This CDR3 contains 15 residues.

This clonotype was recorded at least ten times. This chain links TRBV28 with TRBJ2-3; D gene uncertain. CDR1 MDHEN and CDR2 SYDVKM come from the germline V gene. V was shortened by 7 bases and J by 2 bases, with 10 bases between the two germline ends. CDR3 length: 13 residues. The CDR3 DNA sequence: TGTGCCAGCACAAGGGCCCACACAGATACGCAGTATTTT. This codes for CASTRAHTDTQYF.

This clonotype was recorded at least ten times. This chain connects TRBV5-1 to TRBJ1-2, with TRBD1 as a possible D gene (5 bases). The CDR3 covers 15 residues. Trimming removed 4 bases from V and 1 base from J, with 14 bases in between. Germline V CDR1 and CDR2: SGHRS, YFSETQ. The CDR3 protein is CASSPSGRDNYGYTF. The CDR3 nucleotides are TGCGCCAGCAGCCCCTCGGGCAGGGATAACTATGGCTACACCTTC.

This chain connects TRBV25-1 to TRBJ2-1, with D perhaps matching TRBD1 (8 bases). The CDR3 runs to 15 residues. V lost 6 bases to trimming and J lost 10 bases, with 22 bases between them. Germline loops: CDR1 MGHDK, CDR2 SYGVNS. CDR3 region: CASSLGQGGLKEQFF. Here the CDR3 DNA reads TGTGCCAGCAGCCTCGGACAGGGAGGGCTAAAAGAGCAGTTCTTC.

This clonotype was detected many times. The rearrangement links TRBV20-1 to TRBJ2-7; TRBD1 or TRBD2 may be the D gene (5 bases each). The V gene lost 4 bases and the J gene lost 4 bases, with 11 bases spanning the gap. This CDR3 spans 12 amino acids. The V gene's germline CDR1 is DFQATT and CDR2 SNEGSKA (reference sequence). Written as DNA, the CDR3 is TGCAGTGCTACCGGGACCGCATACGAGCAGTACTTC. Encoded protein: CSATGTAYEQYF.